This T cell receptor beta chain was captured by sequencing in a study of blood T cell repertoires in COVID-19. As for the study in general: Donors in the United States, Italy and Spain gave samples during acute or convalescent COVID-19. The analysed material was cDNA or gDNA that came from T cells, B-cell-depleted T cells, or PBMCs.

Original analysis: Nucleated cell counts were estimated from reference gene primer amplification. Assay used: immunoSEQ multiplex PCR; TCRdb lists only in-frame clones, some missing. V and J calls and clone size are as listed in that table; D and trimming were resolved from the DNA. The table lists about 250,000 clones, approximately 85% of them singletons. The TCR sequence derives from a woman in her 30s with acute or convalescent COVID-19. Source material: peripheral blood.

Here the CDR3 reads CASSPGLAGAFSYEQYF. The DNA of the CDR3 is TGCGCCAGCAGCCCAGGACTAGCGGGAGCCTTCTCATACGAGCAGTACTTC. The genes are TRBV5-1 and TRBJ2-7, with 13 bases matching TRBD2. With V trimmed by 4 bases and J by 4 bases, 11 bases remained unmatched. The CDR3 has 17 residues. From germline, CDR1 is SGHRS and CDR2 YFSETQ.